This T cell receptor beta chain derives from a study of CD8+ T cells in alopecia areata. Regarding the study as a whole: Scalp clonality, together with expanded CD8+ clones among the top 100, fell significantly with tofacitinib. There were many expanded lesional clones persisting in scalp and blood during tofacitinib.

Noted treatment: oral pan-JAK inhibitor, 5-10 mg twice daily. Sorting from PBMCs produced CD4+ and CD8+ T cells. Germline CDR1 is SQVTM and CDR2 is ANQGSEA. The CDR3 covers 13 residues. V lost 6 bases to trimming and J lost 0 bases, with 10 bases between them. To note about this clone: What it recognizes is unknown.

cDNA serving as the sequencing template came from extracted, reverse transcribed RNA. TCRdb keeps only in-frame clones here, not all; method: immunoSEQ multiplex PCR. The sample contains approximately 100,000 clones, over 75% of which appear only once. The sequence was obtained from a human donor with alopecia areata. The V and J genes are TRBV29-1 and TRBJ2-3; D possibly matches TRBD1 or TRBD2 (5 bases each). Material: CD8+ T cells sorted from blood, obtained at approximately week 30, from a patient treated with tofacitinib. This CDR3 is CSVHRDSTDTQYF. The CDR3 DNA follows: TGCAGCGTCCACCGGGACAGCACAGATACGCAGTATTTT.